Listed here are 8 T cell receptor beta chains from one sample, sequenced in a study of blood T cell repertoires in COVID-19 (dated by TCRdb to 2020 to 2021). The library was made by the immunoSEQ multiplex PCR assay. The immuneACCESS repertoire file appears here via TCRdb, limited to in-frame rearrangements. These files lack a portion of the clones; in checked studies, under half of the deficit traces to unresolved V genes, and the cause of the others is not known. For this sample there are 210,000 or so clones; less than 80% appear just once. Clones ranked in the top ten supply 13% of the sample. The sequenced sample was peripheral blood. These receptors were obtained from a man between 45 and 60 years old who had recovered from COVID-19.

V usage is TRBV19 and J usage is TRBJ1-1, with D possibly being TRBD1 (6 bases). Per germline, CDR1 LNHDA and CDR2 SQIVND (reference sequence). Trimming pared 1 base from V and 4 bases from J, leaving 10 bases between. The CDR3 runs 14 residues. DNA of the CDR3: TGTGCCAGTAGTATAGGGGGACAACTCACTGAAGCTTTCTTT. As protein: CASSIGGQLTEAFF.

The DNA for the CDR3 is TGCAGTGCTAGTCCGGTTTTAAATCAGCCCCAGCATTTT. Its protein is CSASPVLNQPQHF. The chain couples TRBV20-1 to TRBJ1-5; D not certain. Trimming took off 3 bases at V and 4 bases at J, with 10 bases between the two ends. The V gene's germline CDR1 is DFQATT and CDR2 SNEGSKA (reference sequence). This CDR3 is built from 13 residues.

This chain connects TRBV27 to TRBJ2-2; the match to TRBD2 covers 7 bases. The germline V gene encodes CDR1 MNHEY and CDR2 SMNVEV (reference sequence). This CDR3 has 12 residues. The V and J ends lost 5 bases and 9 bases, in that order; junction bases with no gene match: 3. CDR3 coding DNA: TGTGCCAGCAGTCAAGCGGGATGGGAGCTGTTTTTT. Translating it yields CASSQAGWELFF.

Turning to this clone: Other DNA variants within this sample encode the same CDR3. The chain recombines TRBV19 with TRBJ2-1; maybe TRBD1 (6 bases). Germline V gene data show CDR1 as LNHDA and CDR2 as SQIVND (reference sequence). V lost 5 bases and J lost 4, with 12 bases in between. There are 14 residues in the CDR3. The CDR3 DNA is TGTGCCAGTAGTCTCGGACAGACGTACAATGAGCAGTTCTTC. As protein: CASSLGQTYNEQFF.

The chain carries TRBV10-3 and TRBJ2-2; D is possibly TRBD2 (6 bases). There are 15 residues in the CDR3. The V gene lost 7 bases and the J gene lost 0 bases, with 12 bases spanning the gap. CDR1 is ENHRY, CDR2 SYGVKD, per germline. The chain's CDR3 is CAIMSSEANTGELFF. CDR3 in DNA: TGTGCCATCATGTCTAGCGAGGCGAACACCGGGGAGCTGTTTTTT.

The chain uses TRBV28 and TRBJ1-6, with D possibly TRBD1 on 6 matching bases. CDR1 and CDR2 (germline): MDHEN, SYDVKM. The CDR3 contains 14 residues. Trimming stripped 9 bases from V and 5 bases from J, with 14 bases between. The CDR3 region has the DNA TGTGCCAGTCGAACAGGGCTCAATAATTCACCCCTCCACTTT. Translated: CASRTGLNNSPLHF.

The chain couples TRBV30 to TRBJ1-5; D is possibly TRBD1 (5 bases). The CDR3 sequence is 16 residues long. Germline CDR1 GTSNPN, CDR2 SVGIG (reference sequence). V shed 0 bases and J shed 6 bases, with 18 bases lying between them. The CDR3 sequence is CAWSVRGRGGFQPQHF. In nucleotides, the CDR3 is TGTGCCTGGAGTGTACGTGGGAGGGGAGGGTTTCAGCCCCAGCATTTT.

This chain links TRBV23-1 with TRBJ2-2; D unresolved. TRBV23-1 is an ORF; its function is uncertain. Between the trimmed V and J ends, which lost 7 bases and 3 bases, there was a span of 18 bases. The CDR3 extends over 16 amino acids. In DNA form, the CDR3 reads TGCGCCAGCACCCCACACCGATCTTCGCACACCGGGGAGCTGTTTTTT. This codes for CASTPHRSSHTGELFF.